This T cell receptor beta chain was obtained from a study of Graves' ophthalmopathy and Graves' hyperthyroidism. Turning to the study itself: There was a collection of peripheral blood at initial diagnosis, before any treatment.

Each donor who had ophthalmopathy showed moderate-to-severe activity, a CAS of ≥3, a NOSPECS of ≥4, and a duration under 3 months. Among the exclusions were patients with other autoimmune diseases, uncontrolled infections, pregnancy or lactation. As the template, RNA transcripts were used to amplify TCR beta CDR3 regions. First-round RT-PCR with HTBI primers preceded a second-round multiplex PCR. Via MiXCR, TCRdb re-called the multiplex PCR reads, giving one row per CDR3 protein. The sample carries about 740,000 distinct CDR3 sequences, 40% recorded once. Details on this clonotype: The antigen is not known. Being one base from a much bigger clone, this may be a read error.

Findings and caveats of the study: Thyroid clonotypes that were expanded above 0.001 frequency mostly also appeared in blood.

V was clipped by 4 bases and J by 7 bases, with 13 bases between them. The CDR3 is made up of 14 amino acids. CDR1 is SGHTA, CDR2 FQGNSA, per germline. The sequence was collected from an adult man with Graves' ophthalmopathy. The sample comprised peripheral blood. The genes are TRBV7-2 and TRBJ1-4, with D perhaps TRBD1 (6 bases). The CDR3 nucleotides are TGTGCCAGCAGCTACAGGGAGAGGGGTGAAAAACTGTTTTTT. This translates into CASSYRERGEKLFF.